The present T cell receptor (beta chain) was sequenced within a study of beta chain features in type 1 diabetes. Sampling consisted of one heparinised blood draw per donor, averaging about 116 mL. Each population that was sorted was more than 98% pure. The CDR3 is 13 amino acids. Trimming removed 4 bases from V and 10 bases from J; junction bases left unmatched: 6. Germline loops: CDR1 SGHTA, CDR2 FQGNSA. The whole isolated RNA underwent reverse transcription, so sequencing captured expressed TCRB transcripts. Measured with immunoSEQ multiplex PCR; TCRdb has only the in-frame clones, and not every one. The data hold 300,000 to 350,000 clones, with 7% to 9% observed a single time. This clone has at least ten counts. The antigen remains unidentified. Study results and caveats: Patients with type 1 diabetes carried fewer insertions and had more deletions at their VDJ junctions. Sampled from patients, naive, central memory and Treg TCRB repertoires appeared more similar than those sampled from healthy donors.

The V call is TRBV7-2, the J call TRBJ2-1; 8 bases are a match to TRBD1. The receptor was isolated from a woman aged 18 to 35 in good health. The sequenced sample consisted of central memory CD4+ T cells from blood. In nucleotides, the CDR3 is TGTGCCAGCAGCTCACAACGACAGGGGGAGCAGTTCTTC. Its translation: CASSSQRQGEQFF. The full variable domain, with the rest looked up from reference TRBV7-2 and TRBJ2-1, is GAGVSQSPSNKVTEKGKDVELRCDPISGHTALYWYRQSLGQGLEFLIYFQGNSAPDKSGLPSDRFSAERTGGSVSTLTIQRTQQEDSAVYLCASSSQRQGEQFFGPGTRLTVL.